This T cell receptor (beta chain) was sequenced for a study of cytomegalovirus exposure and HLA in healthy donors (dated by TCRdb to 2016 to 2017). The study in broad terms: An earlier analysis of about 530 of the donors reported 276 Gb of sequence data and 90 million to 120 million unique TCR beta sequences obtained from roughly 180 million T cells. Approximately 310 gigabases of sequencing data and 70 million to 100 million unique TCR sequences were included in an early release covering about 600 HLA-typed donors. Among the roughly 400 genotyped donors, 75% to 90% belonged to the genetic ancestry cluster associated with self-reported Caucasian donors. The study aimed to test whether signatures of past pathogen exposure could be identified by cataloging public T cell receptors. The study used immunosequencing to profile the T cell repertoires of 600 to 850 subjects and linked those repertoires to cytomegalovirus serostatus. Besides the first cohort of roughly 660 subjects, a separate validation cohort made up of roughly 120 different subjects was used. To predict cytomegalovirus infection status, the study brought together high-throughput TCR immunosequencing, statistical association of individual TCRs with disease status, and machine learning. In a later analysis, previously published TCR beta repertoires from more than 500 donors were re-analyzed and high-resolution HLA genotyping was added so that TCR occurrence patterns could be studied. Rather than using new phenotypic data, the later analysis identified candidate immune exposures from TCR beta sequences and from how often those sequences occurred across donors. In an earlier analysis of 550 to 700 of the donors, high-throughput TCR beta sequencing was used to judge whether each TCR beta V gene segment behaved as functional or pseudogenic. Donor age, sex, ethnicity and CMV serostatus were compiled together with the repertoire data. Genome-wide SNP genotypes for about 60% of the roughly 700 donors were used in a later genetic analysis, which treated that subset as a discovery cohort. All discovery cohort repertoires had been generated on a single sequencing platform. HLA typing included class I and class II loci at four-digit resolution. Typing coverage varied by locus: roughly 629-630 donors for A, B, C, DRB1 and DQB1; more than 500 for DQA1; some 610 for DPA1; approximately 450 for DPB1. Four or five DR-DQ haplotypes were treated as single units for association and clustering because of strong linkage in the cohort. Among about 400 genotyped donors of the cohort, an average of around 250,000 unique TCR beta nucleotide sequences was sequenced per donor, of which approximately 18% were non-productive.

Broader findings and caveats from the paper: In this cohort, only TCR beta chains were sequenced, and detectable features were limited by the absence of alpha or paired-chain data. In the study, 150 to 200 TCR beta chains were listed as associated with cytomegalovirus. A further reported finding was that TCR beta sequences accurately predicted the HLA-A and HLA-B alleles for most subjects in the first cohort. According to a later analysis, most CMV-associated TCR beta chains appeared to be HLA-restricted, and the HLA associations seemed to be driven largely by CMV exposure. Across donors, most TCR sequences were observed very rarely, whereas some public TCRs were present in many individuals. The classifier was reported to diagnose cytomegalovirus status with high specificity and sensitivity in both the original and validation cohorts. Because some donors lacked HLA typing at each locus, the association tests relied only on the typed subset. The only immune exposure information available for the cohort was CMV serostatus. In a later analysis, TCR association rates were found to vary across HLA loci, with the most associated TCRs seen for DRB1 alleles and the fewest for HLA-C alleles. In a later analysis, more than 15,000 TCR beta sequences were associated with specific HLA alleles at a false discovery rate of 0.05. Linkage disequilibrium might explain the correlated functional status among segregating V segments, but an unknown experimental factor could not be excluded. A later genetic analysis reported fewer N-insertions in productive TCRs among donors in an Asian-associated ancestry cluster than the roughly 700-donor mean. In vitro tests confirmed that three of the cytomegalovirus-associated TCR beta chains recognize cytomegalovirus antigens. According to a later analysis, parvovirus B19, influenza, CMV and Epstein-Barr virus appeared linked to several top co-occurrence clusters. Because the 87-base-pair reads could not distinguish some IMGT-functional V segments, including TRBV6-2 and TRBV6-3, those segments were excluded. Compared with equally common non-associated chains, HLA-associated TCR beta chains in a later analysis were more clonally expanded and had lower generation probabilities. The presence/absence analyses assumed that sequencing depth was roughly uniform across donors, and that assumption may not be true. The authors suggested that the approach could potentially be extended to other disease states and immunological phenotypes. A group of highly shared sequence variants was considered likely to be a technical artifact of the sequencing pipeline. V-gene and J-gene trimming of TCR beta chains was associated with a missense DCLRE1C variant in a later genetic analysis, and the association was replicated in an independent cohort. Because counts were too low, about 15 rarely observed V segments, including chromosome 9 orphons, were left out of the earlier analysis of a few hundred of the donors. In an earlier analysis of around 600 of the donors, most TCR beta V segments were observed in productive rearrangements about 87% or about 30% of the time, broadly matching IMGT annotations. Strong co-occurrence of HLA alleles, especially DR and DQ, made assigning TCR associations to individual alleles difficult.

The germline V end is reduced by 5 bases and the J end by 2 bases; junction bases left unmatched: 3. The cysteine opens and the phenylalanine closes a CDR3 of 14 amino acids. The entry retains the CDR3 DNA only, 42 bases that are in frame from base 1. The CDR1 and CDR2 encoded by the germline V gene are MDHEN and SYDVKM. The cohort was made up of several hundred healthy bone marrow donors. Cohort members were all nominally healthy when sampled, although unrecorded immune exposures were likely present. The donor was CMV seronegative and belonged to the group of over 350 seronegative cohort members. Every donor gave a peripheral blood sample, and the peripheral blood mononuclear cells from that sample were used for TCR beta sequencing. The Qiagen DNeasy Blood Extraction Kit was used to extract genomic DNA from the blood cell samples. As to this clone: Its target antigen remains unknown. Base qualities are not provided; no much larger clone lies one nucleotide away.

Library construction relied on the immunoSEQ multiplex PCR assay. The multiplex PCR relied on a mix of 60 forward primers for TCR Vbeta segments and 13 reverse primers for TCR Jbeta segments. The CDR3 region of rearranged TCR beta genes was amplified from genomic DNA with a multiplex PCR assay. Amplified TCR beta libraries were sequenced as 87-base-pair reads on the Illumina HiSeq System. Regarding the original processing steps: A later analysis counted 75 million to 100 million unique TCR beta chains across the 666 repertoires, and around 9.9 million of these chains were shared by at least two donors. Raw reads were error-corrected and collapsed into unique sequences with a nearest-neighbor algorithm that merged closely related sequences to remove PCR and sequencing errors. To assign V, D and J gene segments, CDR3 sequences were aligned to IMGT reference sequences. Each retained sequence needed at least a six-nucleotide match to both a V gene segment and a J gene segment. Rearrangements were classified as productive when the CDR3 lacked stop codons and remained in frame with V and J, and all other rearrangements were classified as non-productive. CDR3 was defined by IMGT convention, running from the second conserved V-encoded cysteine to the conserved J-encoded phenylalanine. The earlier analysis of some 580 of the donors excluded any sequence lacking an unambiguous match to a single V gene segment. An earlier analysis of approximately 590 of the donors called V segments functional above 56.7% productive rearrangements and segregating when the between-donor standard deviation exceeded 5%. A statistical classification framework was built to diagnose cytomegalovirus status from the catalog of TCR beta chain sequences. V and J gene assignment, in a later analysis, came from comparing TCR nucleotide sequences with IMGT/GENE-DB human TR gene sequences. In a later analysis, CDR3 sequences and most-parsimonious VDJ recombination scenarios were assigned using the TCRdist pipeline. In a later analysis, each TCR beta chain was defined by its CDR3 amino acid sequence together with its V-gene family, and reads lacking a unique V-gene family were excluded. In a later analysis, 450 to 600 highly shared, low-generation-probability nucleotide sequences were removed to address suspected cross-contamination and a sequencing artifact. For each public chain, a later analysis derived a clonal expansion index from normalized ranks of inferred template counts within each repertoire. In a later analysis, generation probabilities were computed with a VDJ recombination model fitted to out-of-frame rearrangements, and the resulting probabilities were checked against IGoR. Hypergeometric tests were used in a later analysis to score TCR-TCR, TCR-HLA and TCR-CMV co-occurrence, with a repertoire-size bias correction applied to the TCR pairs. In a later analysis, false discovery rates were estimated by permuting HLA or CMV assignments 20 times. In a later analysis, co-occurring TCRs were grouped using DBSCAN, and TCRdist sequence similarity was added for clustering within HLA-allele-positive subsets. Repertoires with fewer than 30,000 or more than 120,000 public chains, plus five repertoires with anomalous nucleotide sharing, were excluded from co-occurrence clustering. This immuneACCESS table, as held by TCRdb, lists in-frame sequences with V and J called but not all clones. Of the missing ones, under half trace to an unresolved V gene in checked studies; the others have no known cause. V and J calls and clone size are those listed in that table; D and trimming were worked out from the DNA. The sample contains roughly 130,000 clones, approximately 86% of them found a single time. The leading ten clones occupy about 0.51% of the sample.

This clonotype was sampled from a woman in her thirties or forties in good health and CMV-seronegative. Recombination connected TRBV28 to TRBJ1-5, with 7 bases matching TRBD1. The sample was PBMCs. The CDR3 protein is CASSNDRGNQPQHF. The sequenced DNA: TGTGCCAGCAGTAACGACAGGGGCAATCAGCCCCAGCATTTT.